This T cell receptor beta chain came from a study of CD8+ T cells in alopecia areata. For the study at large: Each day, treated patients took oral tofacitinib twice, at 5 to 10 mg per dose. It was 6 to 18 months of tofacitinib, and then there were 6 months off drug. Points from the study as a whole: Affected lesional scalp, above all in alopecia totalis/universalis, was more clonal than normal scalp.

Trimming shortened V by 6 bases and J by 9 bases, and 18 bases separated the two germline ends. The CDR3 has 14 residues. The germline CDR1 and CDR2 sequences are MDHEN and SYDVKM. Investigators isolated RNA and reverse transcribed it into cDNA to act as the sequencing template. TCRdb's table, derived via immunoSEQ multiplex PCR, lists solely in-frame clones and lacks some. The sample has 100,000 to 150,000 clones; about 50% are singletons. A note on this clone: No antigen is known for it.

Lesional scalp punch biopsies and peripheral blood came from alopecia areata patients. This TCR derives from a human donor with alopecia areata. The chain employs TRBV28 and TRBJ1-5; tentative D call: TRBD1 (5 bases). Sample: CD8+ T cells sorted from blood, taken at week 0. The chain's CDR3 is CASSIHRSIMPQHF. The DNA for the CDR3 is TGTGCCAGCAGCATCCACAGGAGTATCATGCCCCAGCATTTT.